This paragraph covers one T cell receptor (beta chain) sequence. The antigen is undetermined. Exclusion applied to patients with autoimmune disease history or systemic immunosuppression. The data were obtained in a study of OX40 agonist ivuxolimab in advanced cancers. The wider study: Ivuxolimab, an antibody that agonizes OX40 (CD134), was administered to the patients. Allowance was made for prior anti-PD-1, anti-PD-L1 or anti-CTLA-4 therapy, and about 40% had some.

The protocol was immunoSEQ multiplex PCR, while the TCRdb copy is restricted to in-frame clones and leaves out a portion. The table lists 85,000 or so clones, 80% to 90% of them singletons. Germline V gene data show CDR1 as LGHNA and CDR2 as YNFKEQ. The CDR3 has 16 residues. V shed 0 bases, J shed 1 base, and the junction held 5 bases outside the gene matches. Study-wide findings and caveats: CD4+ and CD8+ T cells in blood underwent clonal expansion by week 6 at 0.1 to 3.0 mg/kg.

Sequencing was performed on CD4+ or CD8+ T cells sorted from blood, taken in a trial of the OX40 agonist ivuxolimab. The V call is TRBV4-2, the J call TRBJ1-1; 7 bases are a match to TRBD1. The clonotype comes from an adult with an advanced solid tumor such as melanoma, head and neck, liver or kidney cancer. CDR3 sequence: CASSQEPGDRNTEAFF. The CDR3 region has the DNA TGTGCCAGCAGCCAAGAACCCGGGGACAGGAACACTGAAGCTTTCTTT.